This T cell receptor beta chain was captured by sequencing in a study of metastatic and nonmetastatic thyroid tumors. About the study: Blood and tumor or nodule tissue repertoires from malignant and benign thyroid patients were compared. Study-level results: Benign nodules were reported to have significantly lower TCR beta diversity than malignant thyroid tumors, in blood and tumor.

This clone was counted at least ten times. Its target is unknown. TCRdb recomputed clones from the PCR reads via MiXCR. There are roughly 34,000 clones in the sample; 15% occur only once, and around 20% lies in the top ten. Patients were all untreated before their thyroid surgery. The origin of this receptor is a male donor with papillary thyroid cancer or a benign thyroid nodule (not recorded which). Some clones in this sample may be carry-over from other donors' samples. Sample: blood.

The CDR3 region is CASAGMAEAFF. CDR3 coding DNA: TGTGCCAGTGCAGGGATGGCTGAAGCTTTCTTT. This chain links TRBV25-1 with TRBJ1-1, with D possibly TRBD1 on 5 matching bases. The CDR3 is made up of 11 amino acids. Trimming shortened V by 9 bases and J by 6 bases, and 11 bases separated the two germline ends. Germline assignment: CDR1 MGHDK and CDR2 SYGVNS.